This is a list of T cell receptor beta chains from one sample in a study of T cell clones after liver transplantation. Method: immunoSEQ multiplex PCR; TCRdb's copy keeps in-frame clones and lacks some. The sample has some 110,000 clones; around 83% are singletons. The material sequenced was CD4+ T cells from blood, taken before liver transplant. Receptor source: a human donor who received a liver transplant. Both conserved end residues are trimmed from each CDR3. The listing skips clone size in some rows; elsewhere it reads once, few, many or a size class.

clone_size: -
v_call: TRBV5-1
j_call: TRBJ1-1
cdr3_aa: ASSSSRAENTEAF

clone_size: -
v_call: TRBV6-1
j_call: TRBJ1-1
cdr3_aa: ASSETPGTGVNTEAF

clone_size: -
v_call: TRBV14
j_call: TRBJ2-1
cdr3_aa: ASSQGRSGASSYNEQF

clone_size: -
v_call: TRBV7-3
j_call: TRBJ2-2
cdr3_aa: ASSPSRSNRGNTGELF

clone_size: -
v_call: TRBV28
j_call: TRBJ2-1
cdr3_aa: ASSRVLSYNEQF

clone_size: -
v_call: TRBV7-8
j_call: TRBJ2-1
cdr3_aa: ASSLAASYNEQF

clone_size: -
v_call: TRBV4-2
j_call: TRBJ2-6
cdr3_aa: ASSRGVGATDSGANVLT

clone_size: -
v_call: TRBV6-1
j_call: TRBJ1-4
cdr3_aa: ASLRAGEKLF

clone_size: -
v_call: TRBV18
j_call: TRBJ2-7
cdr3_aa: ASSPTTGGREQY

clone_size: -
v_call: TRBV27
j_call: TRBJ1-5
cdr3_aa: ASSLGGGYQPQH

clone_size: -
v_call: TRBV15
j_call: TRBJ2-7
cdr3_aa: ATSREGGTLEQY

clone_size: few
v_call: TRBV19
j_call: TRBJ2-3
cdr3_aa: ASSIGPSGDTQY

clone_size: -
v_call: TRBV6-5
j_call: TRBJ2-5
cdr3_aa: ASSPSGGKETQY

clone_size: -
v_call: TRBV5-1
j_call: TRBJ2-1
cdr3_aa: ASSWGTSAYNEQF

clone_size: -
v_call: TRBV5-8
j_call: TRBJ2-1
cdr3_aa: ASSLVLAGGYNEQF

clone_size: -
v_call: TRBV19
j_call: TRBJ2-7
cdr3_aa: ASSIFRGSYEQY

clone_size: -
v_call: TRBV18
j_call: TRBJ2-3
cdr3_aa: ASSPSRSGRMGDTQY

clone_size: -
v_call: TRBV2
j_call: TRBJ2-1
cdr3_aa: ASRLGGFNEQF

clone_size: -
v_call: TRBV6-5
j_call: TRBJ2-5
cdr3_aa: ASSYFAGAAGETQY

clone_size: -
v_call: TRBV10-2
j_call: TRBJ2-5
cdr3_aa: ASRAGVETQY

clone_size: -
v_call: TRBV10-1
j_call: TRBJ2-5
cdr3_aa: ASSESRETQY

clone_size: few
v_call: TRBV11-2
j_call: TRBJ2-7
cdr3_aa: ASSPRGLGAIKTEQY

clone_size: -
v_call: TRBV5-1
j_call: TRBJ2-1
cdr3_aa: ASSPILANGVNEQF

clone_size: -
v_call: TRBV7-3
j_call: TRBJ2-3
cdr3_aa: ASSLRGTGATDTQY

clone_size: -
v_call: TRBV28
j_call: TRBJ2-1
cdr3_aa: ASSLPREQF

clone_size: -
v_call: TRBV19
j_call: TRBJ2-7
cdr3_aa: ASSIGGGSYEQY

clone_size: -
v_call: TRBV5-1
j_call: TRBJ1-3
cdr3_aa: ASREPSGTIY

clone_size: -
v_call: TRBV18
j_call: TRBJ2-1
cdr3_aa: ASSPNLYNEQF

clone_size: -
v_call: TRBV7-2
j_call: TRBJ2-7
cdr3_aa: ASRGGAAYEQY

clone_size: -
v_call: TRBV6-1
j_call: TRBJ2-6
cdr3_aa: ASSEDDRGRGANVLT

clone_size: -
v_call: TRBV28
j_call: TRBJ1-5
cdr3_aa: ASSLAVLKPAQPQH

clone_size: few
v_call: TRBV6-6
j_call: TRBJ1-4
cdr3_aa: ASSPYTPTNEKLF

clone_size: -
v_call: TRBV30
j_call: TRBJ2-6
cdr3_aa: AWSVLPGANVLT

clone_size: -
v_call: TRBV11-1
j_call: TRBJ2-3
cdr3_aa: ASSLAGYTDTQY

clone_size: -
v_call: TRBV5-1
j_call: TRBJ1-2
cdr3_aa: ASSLTTGNNYGYT